The 4 T cell receptor beta chains reported below all come from one sample, sequenced in a study of a mutant IDH1 vaccine in newly diagnosed glioma. No cognate antigen is known for these TCRs. Sequencing was performed with immunoSEQ multiplex PCR; in TCRdb, only in-frame clones are kept and a portion is missing. The sample includes approximately 32,000 clones, 55% to 60% seen only once; the top ten take about 10%. Time point of the sample: week 5, during vaccination. Doses comprised 300 ug of mutant IDH1 20-mer peptide each, plus topical imiquimod. The source material was PBMCs, sampled from a glioma patient whose treatment included an IDH1 peptide vaccine. Receptor source: a woman aged 18-29 years with glioma.

The chain recombines TRBV28 with TRBJ1-1, with 8 bases aligning to TRBD1. The CDR3 has 15 amino acids. V dropped 3 bases and J dropped 6; count of bases not matched to a gene: 9. From germline, CDR1 is MDHEN and CDR2 SYDVKM. CDR3 DNA sequence: TGTGCCAGCAGTTTCGGCGACAGGGGTAAACCTGAAGCTTTCTTT. This gives the protein CASSFGDRGKPEAFF.

The rearrangement joins TRBV18 to TRBJ1-2; D is uncertain. Trimming shortened V by 2 bases and J by 0 bases, and 10 bases separated the two germline ends. Germline CDR1 and CDR2: KGHSH and LQKENI. This CDR3 has 15 residues. The DNA for the CDR3 is TGTGCCAGCTCACCAGAGAGATACCCTAACTATGGCTACACCTTC. It specifies CASSPERYPNYGYTF.

The V gene is TRBV7-2, the J gene TRBJ2-5, with 9 bases that match TRBD2. V shed 1 base, J shed 3 bases, and the junction held 3 bases outside the gene matches. The CDR3 spans 15 residues. Germline values: CDR1 SGHTA, CDR2 FQGNSA. The CDR3 protein is CASSLGSSGKETQYF. The CDR3 bases are TGTGCCAGCAGCTTAGGGTCTAGCGGGAAAGAGACCCAGTACTTC.

This sequence joins TRBV6-1 and TRBJ1-5, with 9 bases fitting TRBD1. The J call is doubtful: the DNA matches TRBJ1-3 better. Germline V lookup: CDR1 MNHNS, CDR2 SASEGT. This CDR3 comprises 13 residues. The CDR3 nucleotides read TGTGCCAGCAGTCCCCAGGGGGGGACAGGGATATATTTT. It codes for CASSPQGGTGIYF.